These 21 T cell receptor beta chains were sequenced from one sample in a study of cytomegalovirus exposure and HLA in healthy donors. Vbeta (60) and Jbeta (13) primers were used in the PCR. Data came from immunoSEQ multiplex PCR; TCRdb stores just in-frame clones and leaves some out. The data contain 95,000 to 150,000 clones, approximately 80% of them singletons. The sequencing sample was made of PBMCs. The source of these receptors is a man aged 25 to 40 in good health and CMV-seropositive.

The CDR3 protein is CASSITSGRTDTQYF. CDR3 in DNA: TGTGCCAGCAGTATTACTAGCGGGAGAACAGATACGCAGTATTTT. The chain links TRBV2 to TRBJ2-3, with 11 bases identical to TRBD2. With V trimmed by 5 bases and J by 3 bases, 4 bases remained unmatched. This CDR3 is 15 amino acids long. Germline CDR1 and CDR2: SNHLY and FYNNEI.

The rearrangement uses TRBV7-2 and TRBJ2-1; possible D gene TRBD2, 6 bases. V was cut by 3 bases and J by 3 bases, with 12 bases left in between. CDR3 length equals 15 residues. Germline V gives CDR1 SGHTA, CDR2 FQGNSA. The CDR3 spells CASSFSGTLYNEQFF. The CDR3 nucleotides are TGTGCCAGCAGCTTCTCCGGGACTCTCTACAATGAGCAGTTCTTC.

This chain connects TRBV6-6 to TRBJ2-2; D gene uncertain. Germline-derived CDR1 and CDR2 are MNHNY and SVGAGI (reference sequence). This CDR3 spans 13 amino acids. V lost 8 bases and J lost 5, with 12 bases in between. Written as DNA, the CDR3 is TGTGCCAGCTCACTCTATTTGACCGGGGAGCTGTTTTTT. The encoded protein is CASSLYLTGELFF.

This clone appeared a few times. V usage is TRBV25-1 and J usage is TRBJ2-5; D is ambiguous. V dropped 2 bases and J dropped 5 bases, with 6 bases sitting between them. Germline CDR1 MGHDK, CDR2 SYGVNS. This CDR3 is built from 12 residues. The CDR3 is CASSEARETQYF. For the CDR3, the DNA is TGTGCCAGCAGTGAAGCGCGCGAGACCCAGTACTTC.

This rearrangement joins TRBV4-3 to TRBJ2-5; TRBD2 agrees at 9 bases. CDR3 length: 15 amino acids. Looked up from germline, CDR1 is LGHNA and CDR2 is YSLEER. Trimming cost V 3 bases and J 5 bases; bases outside gene matches: 7. CDR3 nucleotides: TGCGCCAGCAGCCAGCTAGCGGGATACGGGGAGACCCAGTACTTC. It specifies CASSQLAGYGETQYF.

This chain uses TRBV7-2 with TRBJ2-2; tentative D call: TRBD2 (5 bases). Trimming took off 1 base at V and 6 bases at J, with 6 bases between the two ends. In germline, CDR1 is SGHTA, CDR2 FQGNSA. The CDR3 consists of 13 residues. This chain's CDR3 is CASSLGTSGELFF. The CDR3 DNA sequence: TGTGCCAGCAGCTTAGGGACTTCCGGGGAGCTGTTTTTT.

CDR3 DNA: TGTGCCAGCAGTGAAGAACCGGGATCTAGGCAGTTCTTC. This gives the protein CASSEEPGSRQFF. The J gene is TRBJ2-1, the V gene TRBV6-1; weak D call: TRBD2 (5 bases). The length of the CDR3 is 13 residues. Germline CDR1 reads MNHNS; CDR2 reads SASEGT. V was shortened by 1 base and J by 12 bases, with 13 bases between the two germline ends.

CDR3 sequence: CASSQGQGSDTQYF. The CDR3 bases are TGTGCCAGCAGCCAAGGACAGGGCAGTGATACGCAGTATTTT. The chain joins TRBV7-2 to TRBJ2-3; 8 bases align to TRBD1. V was clipped by 5 bases and J by 6 bases; unmatched bases: 7. The CDR3 covers 14 residues. The germline V gene encodes CDR1 SGHTA and CDR2 FQGNSA.

The chain is built from TRBV6-4 and TRBJ2-3; 9 bases agree with TRBD2. J was trimmed by 4 bases and V by 2 bases; bases with no gene match: 4. This CDR3 has 15 residues. Germline assignment: CDR1 MRHNA and CDR2 SNTAGT. The CDR3 here is CASSDAGGPSDTQYF. In DNA, the CDR3 is TGTGCCAGCAGTGACGCGGGAGGGCCTTCAGATACGCAGTATTTT.

The V and J genes are TRBV4-1 and TRBJ2-3; 14 bases line up with TRBD2. Germline values: CDR1 MGHRA, CDR2 YSYEKL. The CDR3 length is 16 residues. The V gene end was trimmed by 3 bases and the J gene end by 5 bases; junction bases not matched to a gene: 4. The CDR3 here is CASSHSGLAGVDTQYF. Here the CDR3 DNA reads TGCGCCAGCAGCCATTCGGGACTAGCGGGAGTAGATACGCAGTATTTT.

This clone was seen a few times. This chain connects TRBV4-1 to TRBJ1-1; 7 bases line up with TRBD1. Losses at the gene ends were 1 base for V and 5 bases for J; bases not matched to a gene: 7. The germline gives CDR1 MGHRA, CDR2 YSYEKL. This CDR3 contains 15 residues. The CDR3 here is CASSQGGTVLTEAFF. CDR3 DNA: TGCGCCAGCAGCCAAGGCGGGACAGTCCTGACTGAAGCTTTCTTT.

The V gene is TRBV7-9, the J gene TRBJ2-1; 10 bases agree with TRBD1. This CDR3 contains 15 residues. Germline CDR1 SEHNR, CDR2 FQNEAQ (reference sequence). The J segment lost 8 bases and the V segment lost 1 base, leaving 5 bases of the junction unmatched. CDR3 nucleotide sequence: TGTGCCAGCAGCTTAGAAGGGACAGGGGTCCATGAGCAGTTCTTC. Translation gives CASSLEGTGVHEQFF.

This rearrangement joins TRBV9 to TRBJ2-5; TRBD1 matches at 9 bases. Germline-derived CDR1 and CDR2 are SGDLS and YYNGEE. There are 16 residues in the CDR3. V shed 1 base and J 1 base; nucleotides not matched to a gene: 5. Here the CDR3 reads CASSVHDRGIQETQYF. CDR3 in DNA: TGTGCCAGCAGCGTACATGACAGGGGGATCCAAGAGACCCAGTACTTC.

The chain has TRBV5-1 and TRBJ2-7; D is possibly TRBD1 (5 bases). From germline, CDR1 is SGHRS and CDR2 YFSETQ. The CDR3 totals 13 residues. The V gene lost 5 bases and the J gene lost 0 bases, with 9 bases spanning the gap. The CDR3 coding sequence is TGCGCCAGCAGAGACAGCCCCTCCTACGAGCAGTACTTC. This gives the protein CASRDSPSYEQYF.

The V and J genes are TRBV5-6 and TRBJ2-7; 10 bases match TRBD2. V gave up 2 bases and J gave up 5 bases; unmatched junction bases: 10. Germline V gene data show CDR1 as SGHDT and CDR2 as YYEEEE. This CDR3 is 16 amino acids long. This CDR3 is CASSLMLAGAGNEQYF. Here the CDR3 DNA reads TGTGCCAGCAGCTTAATGCTAGCGGGGGCCGGGAACGAGCAGTACTTC.

The chain links TRBV19 to TRBJ2-7; 8 bases align to TRBD2. J was trimmed by 3 bases and V by 6 bases; bases with no gene match: 10. The germline V gene encodes CDR1 LNHDA and CDR2 SQIVND (reference sequence). The CDR3 covers 15 residues. In DNA, the CDR3 is TGTGCCAGTAGCCCCATGGGTCTAGCGGGCTACGAGCAGTACTTC. Encoded protein: CASSPMGLAGYEQYF.

The V call is TRBV5-4, the J call TRBJ1-2; 7 nucleotides agree with TRBD1. The CDR3 loop spans 13 amino acids. V was pared by 4 bases and J by 7 bases, with 7 bases of the junction left unmatched. Germline CDR1 is SGHNT and CDR2 is YYREEE (reference sequence). The CDR3 nucleotides read TGTGCCAGCAGCATTGACAGGGTCAGTGGCTACACCTTC. Translating gives CASSIDRVSGYTF.

The chain uses TRBV2 and TRBJ2-3; TRBD2 matches 10 bases. Germline V CDR1 and CDR2: SNHLY, FYNNEI. CDR3 length: 14 residues. J gave up 1 base and V 10 bases, and 5 bases lay outside the gene matches. CDR3 bases: TGTGCCATCCGACTAGCGGGTCGCACAGATACGCAGTATTTT. It codes for CAIRLAGRTDTQYF.

The chain links TRBV9 to TRBJ2-7; a possible D gene is TRBD2 (5 bases). Trimming shortened V by 0 bases and J by 2 bases, and 9 bases separated the two germline ends. Germline V gives CDR1 SGDLS, CDR2 YYNGEE. The CDR3 is 14 amino acids. The CDR3 reads CASSVVEVPYEQYF. In nucleotides, the CDR3 is TGTGCCAGCAGCGTAGTGGAGGTACCCTACGAGCAGTACTTC. Looking up the rest from reference TRBV9 and TRBJ2-7 gives the full variable domain: DSGVTQTPKHLITATGQRVTLRCSPRSGDLSVYWYQQSLDQGLQFLIQYYNGEERAKGNILERFSAQQFPDLHSELNLSSLELGDSALYFCASSVVEVPYEQYFGPGTRLTVT.

V is TRBV7-9 and J is TRBJ1-2, with D perhaps matching TRBD1 (5 bases). Germline assignment: CDR1 SEHNR and CDR2 FQNEAQ (reference sequence). The CDR3 is 12 amino acids. V lost 7 bases to trimming and J lost 3 bases, with 9 bases between them. The CDR3 coding sequence is TGTGCCAGCATTGACAGCCACTATGGCTACACCTTC. The encoded protein is CASIDSHYGYTF.

The J gene is TRBJ2-7, the V gene TRBV4-3; 7 positions match TRBD2. Germline V gene sequence: CDR1 LGHNA, CDR2 YSLEER. J lost 4 bases, V lost 1 base, and 10 bases had no gene match. There are 16 residues in the CDR3. CDR3 residues: CASSQVLAADDYEQYF. For the CDR3, the DNA is TGCGCCAGCAGCCAAGTCCTAGCGGCAGATGATTACGAGCAGTACTTC.